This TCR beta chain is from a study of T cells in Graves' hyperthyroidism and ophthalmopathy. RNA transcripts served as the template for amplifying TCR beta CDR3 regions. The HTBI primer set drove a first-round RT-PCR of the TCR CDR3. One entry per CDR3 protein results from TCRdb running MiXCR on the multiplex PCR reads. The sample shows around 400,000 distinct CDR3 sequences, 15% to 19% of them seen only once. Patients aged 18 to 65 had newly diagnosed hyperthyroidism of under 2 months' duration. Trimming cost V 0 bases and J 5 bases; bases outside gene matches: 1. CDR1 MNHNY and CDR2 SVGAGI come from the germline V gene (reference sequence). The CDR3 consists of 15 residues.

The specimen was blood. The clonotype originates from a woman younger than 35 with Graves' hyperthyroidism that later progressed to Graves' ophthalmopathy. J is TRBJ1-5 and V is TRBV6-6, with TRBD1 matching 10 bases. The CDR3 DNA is TGTGCCAGCAGTTACTCGGGGACAGGGGATCAGCCCCAGCATTTT. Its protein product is CASSYSGTGDQPQHF.